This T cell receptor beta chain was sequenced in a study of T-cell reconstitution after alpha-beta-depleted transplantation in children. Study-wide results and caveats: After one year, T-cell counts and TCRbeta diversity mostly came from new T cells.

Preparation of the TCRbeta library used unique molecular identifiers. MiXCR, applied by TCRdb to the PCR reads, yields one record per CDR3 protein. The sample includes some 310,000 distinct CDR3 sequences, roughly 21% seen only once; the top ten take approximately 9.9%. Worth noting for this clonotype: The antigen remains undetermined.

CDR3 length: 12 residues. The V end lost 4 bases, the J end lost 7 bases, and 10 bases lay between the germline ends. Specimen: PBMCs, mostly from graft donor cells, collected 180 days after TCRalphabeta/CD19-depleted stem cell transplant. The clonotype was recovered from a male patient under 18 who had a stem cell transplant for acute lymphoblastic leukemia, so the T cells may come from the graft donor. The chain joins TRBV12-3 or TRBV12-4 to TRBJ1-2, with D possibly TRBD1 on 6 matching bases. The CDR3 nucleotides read TGTGCCAGCAGTTCGACAGGAATTGGCTACACCTTC. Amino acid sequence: CASSSTGIGYTF.